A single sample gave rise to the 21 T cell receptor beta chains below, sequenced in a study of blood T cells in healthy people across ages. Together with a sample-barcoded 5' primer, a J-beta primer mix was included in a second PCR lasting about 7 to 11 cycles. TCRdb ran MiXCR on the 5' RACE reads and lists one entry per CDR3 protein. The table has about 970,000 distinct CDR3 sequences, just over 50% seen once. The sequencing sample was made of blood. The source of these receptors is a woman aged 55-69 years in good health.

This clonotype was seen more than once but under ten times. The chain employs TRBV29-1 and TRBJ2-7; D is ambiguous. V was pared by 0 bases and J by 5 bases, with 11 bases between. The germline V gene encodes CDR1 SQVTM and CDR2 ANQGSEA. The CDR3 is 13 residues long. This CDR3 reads CSVEDPGSNEQYF. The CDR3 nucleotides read TGCAGCGTTGAAGATCCGGGCAGTAACGAGCAGTACTTC.

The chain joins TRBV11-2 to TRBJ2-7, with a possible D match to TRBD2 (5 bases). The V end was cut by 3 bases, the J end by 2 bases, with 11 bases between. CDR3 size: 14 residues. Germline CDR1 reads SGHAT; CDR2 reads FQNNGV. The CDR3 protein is CASSFGVVTYEQYF. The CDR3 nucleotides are TGTGCCAGCAGCTTCGGGGTAGTAACCTACGAGCAGTACTTC.

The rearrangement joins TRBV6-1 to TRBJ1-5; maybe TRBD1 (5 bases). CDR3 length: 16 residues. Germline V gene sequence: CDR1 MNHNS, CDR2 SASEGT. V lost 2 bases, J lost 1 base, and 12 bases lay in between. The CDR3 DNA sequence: TGTGCCAGCAGTGAACTCGGGGGTCTGAGCAATCAGCCCCAGCATTTT. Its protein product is CASSELGGLSNQPQHF.

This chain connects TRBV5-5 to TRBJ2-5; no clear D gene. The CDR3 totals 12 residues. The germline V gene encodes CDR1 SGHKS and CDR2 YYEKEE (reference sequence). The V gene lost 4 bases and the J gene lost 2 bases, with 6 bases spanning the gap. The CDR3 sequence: CASSAPQETQYF. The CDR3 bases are TGTGCCAGCAGCGCCCCACAAGAGACCCAGTACTTC.

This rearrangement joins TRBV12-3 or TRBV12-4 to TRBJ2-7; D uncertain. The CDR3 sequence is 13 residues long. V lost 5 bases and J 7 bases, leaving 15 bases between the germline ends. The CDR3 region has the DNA TGTGCCAGCAGTCAAGCCCGGCTAGGGGAGCAGTACTTC. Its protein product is CASSQARLGEQYF.

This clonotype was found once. The chain's CDR3 is CASSLERPAYNEQFF. CDR3 coding DNA: TGTGCCAGCAGCTTGGAGCGGCCTGCCTACAATGAGCAGTTCTTC. This rearrangement joins TRBV7-9 to TRBJ2-1; D might be TRBD2 (5 bases). This CDR3 has 15 residues. The V end was cut by 3 bases, the J end by 2 bases, with 11 bases between. Germline V gene data show CDR1 as SEHNR and CDR2 as FQNEAQ (reference sequence).

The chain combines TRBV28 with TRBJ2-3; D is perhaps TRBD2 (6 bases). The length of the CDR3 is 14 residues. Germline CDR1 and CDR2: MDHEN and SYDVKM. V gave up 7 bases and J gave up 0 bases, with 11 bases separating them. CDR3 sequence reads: CASIPSGSTDTQYF. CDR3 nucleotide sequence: TGTGCCAGCATTCCCAGCGGGAGCACAGATACGCAGTATTTT. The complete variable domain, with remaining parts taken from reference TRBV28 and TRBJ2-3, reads DVKVTQSSRYLVKRTGEKVFLECVQDMDHENMFWYRQDPGLGLRLIYFSYDVKMKEKGDIPEGYSVSREKKERFSLILESASTNQTSMYLCASIPSGSTDTQYFGPGTRLTVL.

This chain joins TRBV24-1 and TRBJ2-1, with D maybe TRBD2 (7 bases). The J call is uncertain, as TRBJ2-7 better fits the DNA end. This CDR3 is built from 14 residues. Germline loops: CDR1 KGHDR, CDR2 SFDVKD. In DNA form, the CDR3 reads TGTGCCACCGAGGGGGGGCCCGCGGGGAATGAGCAGTACTTC. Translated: CATEGGPAGNEQYF.

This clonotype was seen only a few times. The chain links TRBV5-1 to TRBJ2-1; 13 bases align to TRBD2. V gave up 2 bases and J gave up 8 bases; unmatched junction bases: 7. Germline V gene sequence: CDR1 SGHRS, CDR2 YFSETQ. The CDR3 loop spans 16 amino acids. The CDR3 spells CASSLELAGGLYEQFF. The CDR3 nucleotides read TGCGCCAGCAGCTTAGAACTAGCGGGAGGGCTTTATGAGCAGTTCTTC.

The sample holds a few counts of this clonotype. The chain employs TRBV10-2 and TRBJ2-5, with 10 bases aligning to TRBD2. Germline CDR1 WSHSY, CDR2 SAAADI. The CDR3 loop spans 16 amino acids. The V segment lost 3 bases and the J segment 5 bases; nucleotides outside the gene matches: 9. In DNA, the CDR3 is TGCGCCAGCAGTGAATCTCCTAGCGGGAGTGGGGAGACCCAGTACTTC. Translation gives CASSESPSGSGETQYF.

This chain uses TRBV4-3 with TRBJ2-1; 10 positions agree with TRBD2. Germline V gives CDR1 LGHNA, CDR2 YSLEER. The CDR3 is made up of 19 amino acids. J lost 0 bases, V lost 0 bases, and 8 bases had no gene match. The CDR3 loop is CASSQESLAGAHSYNEQFF. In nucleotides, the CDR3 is TGCGCCAGCAGCCAAGAGAGTCTAGCGGGAGCGCACTCCTACAATGAGCAGTTCTTC.

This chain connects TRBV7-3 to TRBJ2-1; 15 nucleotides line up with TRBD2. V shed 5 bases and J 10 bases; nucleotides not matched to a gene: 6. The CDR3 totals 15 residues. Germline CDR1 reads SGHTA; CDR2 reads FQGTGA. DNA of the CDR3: TGTGCCAGCAGCCCCAGGGGACTAGCGGGAGGCGAGCAGTTCTTC. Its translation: CASSPRGLAGGEQFF.

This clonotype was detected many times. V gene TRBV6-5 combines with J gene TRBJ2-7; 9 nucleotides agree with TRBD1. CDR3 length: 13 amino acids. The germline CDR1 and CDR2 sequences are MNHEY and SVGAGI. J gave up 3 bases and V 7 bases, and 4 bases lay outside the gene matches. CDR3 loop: CASTSDRGYEQYF. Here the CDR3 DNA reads TGTGCCAGCACATCGGACAGGGGCTACGAGCAGTACTTC.

DNA of the CDR3: TGCGCCAGCAGCCAAGGAAGGGCAGGGATTAGCAATCAGCCCCAGCATTTT. The encoded protein is CASSQGRAGISNQPQHF. The chain employs TRBV4-1 and TRBJ1-5, with D tentatively TRBD1 (5 bases). V lost 1 base and J 0 bases, leaving 13 bases between the germline ends. The V gene's germline CDR1 is MGHRA and CDR2 YSYEKL. The CDR3 contains 17 residues.

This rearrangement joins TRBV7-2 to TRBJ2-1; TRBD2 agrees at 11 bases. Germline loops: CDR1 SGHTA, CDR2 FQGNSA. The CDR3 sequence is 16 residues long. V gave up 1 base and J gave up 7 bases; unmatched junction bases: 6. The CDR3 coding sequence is TGTGCCAGCAGCTTAGTAGCGGGAGGGCCGGGGAATGAGCAGTTCTTC. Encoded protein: CASSLVAGGPGNEQFF.

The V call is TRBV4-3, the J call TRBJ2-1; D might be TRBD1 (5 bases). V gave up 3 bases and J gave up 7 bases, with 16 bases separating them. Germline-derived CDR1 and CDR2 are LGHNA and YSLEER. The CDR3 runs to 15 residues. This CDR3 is CASSHRLGAGNEQFF. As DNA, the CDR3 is TGCGCCAGCAGCCATCGCCTAGGGGCCGGGAATGAGCAGTTCTTC.

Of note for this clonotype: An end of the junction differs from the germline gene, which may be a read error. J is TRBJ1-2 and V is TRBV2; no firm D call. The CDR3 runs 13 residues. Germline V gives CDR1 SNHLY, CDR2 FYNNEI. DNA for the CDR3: TGTACCAGCAGCCGCGACAAGTTATATGGCTACACCTTC. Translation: CTSSRDKLYGYTF.

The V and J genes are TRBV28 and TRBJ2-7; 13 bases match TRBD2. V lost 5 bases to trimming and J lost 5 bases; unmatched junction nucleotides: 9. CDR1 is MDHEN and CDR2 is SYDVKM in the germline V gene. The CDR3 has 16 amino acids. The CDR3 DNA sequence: TGTGCCAGCAGTGGACTAGCGGGAGAAGCTACCGACGAGCAGTACTTC. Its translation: CASSGLAGEATDEQYF.

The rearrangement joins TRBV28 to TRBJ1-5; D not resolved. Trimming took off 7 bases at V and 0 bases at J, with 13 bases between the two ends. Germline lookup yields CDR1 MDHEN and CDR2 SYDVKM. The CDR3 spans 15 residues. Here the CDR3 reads CASTPSAYSNQPQHF. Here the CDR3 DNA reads TGTGCCAGCACCCCGTCCGCCTATAGCAATCAGCCCCAGCATTTT.

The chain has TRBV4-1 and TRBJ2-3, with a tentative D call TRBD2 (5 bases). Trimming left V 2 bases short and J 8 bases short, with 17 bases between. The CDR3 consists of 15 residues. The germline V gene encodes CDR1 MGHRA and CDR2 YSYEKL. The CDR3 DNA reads TGCGCCAGCAGCCAAAGAGCCCCGGGAAACCGTACGCAGTATTTT. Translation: CASSQRAPGNRTQYF.

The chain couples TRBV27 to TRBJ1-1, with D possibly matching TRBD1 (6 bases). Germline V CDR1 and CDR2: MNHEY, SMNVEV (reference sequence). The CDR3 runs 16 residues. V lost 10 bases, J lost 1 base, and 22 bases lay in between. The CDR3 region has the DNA TGTGCCAACAGGGCATTCCGGGGGCAAAGGAACACTGAAGCTTTCTTT. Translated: CANRAFRGQRNTEAFF.